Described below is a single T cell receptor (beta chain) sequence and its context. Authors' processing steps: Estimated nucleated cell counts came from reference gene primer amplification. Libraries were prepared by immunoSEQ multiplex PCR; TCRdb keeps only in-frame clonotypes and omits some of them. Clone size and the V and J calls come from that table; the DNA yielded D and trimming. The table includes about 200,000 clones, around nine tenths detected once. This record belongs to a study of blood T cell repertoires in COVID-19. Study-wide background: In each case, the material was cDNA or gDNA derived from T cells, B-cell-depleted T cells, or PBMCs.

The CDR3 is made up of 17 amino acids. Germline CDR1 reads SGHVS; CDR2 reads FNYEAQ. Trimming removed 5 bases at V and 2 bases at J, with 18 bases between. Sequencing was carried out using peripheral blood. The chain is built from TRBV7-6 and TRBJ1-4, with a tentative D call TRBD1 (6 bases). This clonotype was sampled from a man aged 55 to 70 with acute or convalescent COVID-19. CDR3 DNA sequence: TGTGCCAGCAGCCGAGCCGGGACACCTAGGACTAATGAAAAACTGTTTTTT. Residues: CASSRAGTPRTNEKLFF.